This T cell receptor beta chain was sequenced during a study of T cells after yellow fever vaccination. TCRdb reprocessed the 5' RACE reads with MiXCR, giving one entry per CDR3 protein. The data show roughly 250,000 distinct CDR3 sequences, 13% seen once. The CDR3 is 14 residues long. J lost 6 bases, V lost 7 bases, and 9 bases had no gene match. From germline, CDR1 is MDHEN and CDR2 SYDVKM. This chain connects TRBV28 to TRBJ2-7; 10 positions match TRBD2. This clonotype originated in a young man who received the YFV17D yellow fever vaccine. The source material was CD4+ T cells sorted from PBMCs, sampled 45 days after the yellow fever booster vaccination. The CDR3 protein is CASTTSGKPSEQYF. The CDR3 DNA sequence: TGTGCCAGCACCACTAGCGGGAAACCTTCCGAGCAGTACTTC.